This entry is about one T cell receptor (beta chain). This entry belongs to a study of blood T cell repertoires in COVID-19. Study-wide context: The United States, Italy and Spain were the sources of the acute and convalescent COVID-19 samples.

Authors' processing steps: Reference gene primer amplification gave estimated nucleated cell counts. Profiled with immunoSEQ multiplex PCR; TCRdb holds only in-frame clones, not every one. V, J and clone size are those of that table, while D and trimming were read from the DNA. The data contain over 200,000 clones, around 88% of them seen just once; the ten biggest clones take up 5% to 6%. Germline lookup yields CDR1 LGHDT and CDR2 YNNKEL (reference sequence). The CDR3 is 14 residues long. V was clipped by 2 bases and J by 7 bases, with 11 bases between them. The source material was peripheral blood. This receptor was identified in a man aged 80 or over with acute or convalescent COVID-19. The chain has TRBV3-1 (or the pseudogene TRBV3-2) and TRBJ1-4; D gene unclear. This CDR3 reads CASSQSRAGEKLFF. The CDR3 DNA sequence: TGTGCCAGCAGCCAATCAAGAGCAGGTGAAAAACTGTTTTTT.